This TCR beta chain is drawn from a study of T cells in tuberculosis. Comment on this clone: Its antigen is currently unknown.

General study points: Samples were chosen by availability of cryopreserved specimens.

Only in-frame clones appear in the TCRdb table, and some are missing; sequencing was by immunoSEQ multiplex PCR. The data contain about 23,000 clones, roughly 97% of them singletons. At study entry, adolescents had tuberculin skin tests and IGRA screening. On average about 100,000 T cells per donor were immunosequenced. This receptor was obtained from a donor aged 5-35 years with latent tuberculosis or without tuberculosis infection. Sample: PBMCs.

CDR3 in amino acids: CASGRDTGNTF. The DNA of the CDR3 is TGTGCCAGCGGTAGGGACACCGGGAACACCTTC. The chain carries TRBV6-5 and TRBJ1-2, with a weak D call TRBD1 (6 bases). Germline CDR1 reads MNHEY; CDR2 reads SVGAGI. The CDR3 is 11 amino acids. The V and J ends lost 8 bases and 12 bases respectively, with 16 bases between them.